A selection of T cell receptor beta chains follows, all from one sample in a study of blood T cell repertoires in COVID-19. Using immunoSEQ multiplex PCR, the repertoire was profiled, and TCRdb retains in-frame clones only, with some absent. Among some 5,000 clones, more than 70% were seen once, and the ten largest hold 2.5% to 3.5%. Source material: peripheral blood. These receptor sequences come from a woman over 75 with acute or convalescent COVID-19. Both conserved end residues are part of each CDR3. The order of the fields is clone size, J gene, V gene, D gene, CDR3 DNA, CDR3 protein. A D gene is named only where the DNA matches it firmly. Expanded clones get a size class; other rows say once, few or many, or leave the size out.

NA TRBJ2-1 TRBV7-9 TRBD1 TGTGCCAGCAGATGGGACAGGACTTACAATGAGCAGTTCTTC CASRWDRTYNEQFF
NA TRBJ2-5 TRBV3-1/TRBV3-2 TRBD2 TGTGCCAGCAGCCAAAGACTAGCGGGGGGGCCTTCAGGCGAGACCCAGTACTTC CASSQRLAGGPSGETQYF
NA TRBJ1-5 TRBV19 TRBD1 TGTGCCAGTAACAAGGGACAGGGTGACCAGCCCCAGCATTTT CASNKGQGDQPQHF
NA TRBJ2-5 TRBV11-2 TRBD2 TGTGCCAGCAGCGTTGGAGTGGCGGGGGAAGGCGAGACCCAGTACTTC CASSVGVAGEGETQYF
NA TRBJ1-2 TRBV6-1 TRBD1 TGTGCCAGCAGTGAGGGACAGAAAAACCTCTATGGCTACACCTTC CASSEGQKNLYGYTF
NA TRBJ2-5 TRBV6-6 NA TGTGCCAGCAGCCACAGCTACCCCCAAGAGACCCAGTACTTC CASSHSYPQETQYF
NA TRBJ2-1 TRBV5-5 TRBD2 TGTGCCAGCAGCCCAACTAGCGGGGGGGCCTCCCCAGGTGAGCAGTTCTTC CASSPTSGGASPGEQFF
NA TRBJ2-3 TRBV2 TRBD1 TGTGCCAGCAGTGCAAACCGGGACAGGGGGGTAGATACGCAGTATTTT CASSANRDRGVDTQYF
NA TRBJ1-2 TRBV6-4 NA TGTGCCCGACTTCTGTCAGGGTTGGCTGGCTACACCTTC CARLLSGLAGYTF
NA TRBJ1-2 TRBV9 NA TGTGCCAGCAGCGCCGACGGGGGGTACTATGGCTACACCTTC CASSADGGYYGYTF
few TRBJ1-5 TRBV6-4 NA TGTGCCAGCAGAGAGCCGGGACACCTTTATAGCAATCAGCCCCAGCATTTT CASREPGHLYSNQPQHF
NA TRBJ1-2 TRBV29-1 NA TGCAGCGTTCGGCCGGGAGCTAGTGGCTACACCTTC CSVRPGASGYTF
NA TRBJ1-6 TRBV11-2 NA TGTGCCAGCAGCTTAGTGGAGGGATCCCCCCTCCACTTT CASSLVEGSPLHF
NA TRBJ2-3 TRBV2 NA TGTGCCAGCAGTGGGGCCCTTGGGCCAACAGATACGCAGTATTTT CASSGALGPTDTQYF
NA TRBJ1-3 TRBV30 NA TGTGCCTGGAGTGTCGGGGGTAGCGCTGGAAACACCATATATTTT CAWSVGGSAGNTIYF
NA TRBJ2-3 TRBV11-2 NA TGTGCCAGCAGTCAGGGTAGCACAGATACGCAGTATTTT CASSQGSTDTQYF
few TRBJ1-1 TRBV2 NA TGTGCCAGCAGTGACGGGTCCACTGAAGCTTTCTTT CASSDGSTEAFF
NA TRBJ1-2 TRBV6-1 NA TGTGCCAGCAGTGAATGGAGGCCGCATACGTCTGGCTACACCTTC CASSEWRPHTSGYTF
NA TRBJ2-7 TRBV27 TRBD2 TGTGCCAGCAGTTTACAGGGAGGGTGGGTTGTTTTTCTGCACTTC CASSLQGGWVVFLHF
NA TRBJ1-3 TRBV9 NA TGTGCCAGCAGCGGTACAGCTTCAGGAAACACCATATATTTT CASSGTASGNTIYF
NA TRBJ2-5 TRBV29-1 TRBD1 TGCAGCGTTCTTCCGGGACAGGGTTTTGGGGAGACCCAGTACTTC CSVLPGQGFGETQYF
once TRBJ2-7 TRBV7-9 NA TGTGCCAGCAGCTTGCGTACCACCTACGAGCAGTACTTC CASSLRTTYEQYF
once TRBJ2-7 TRBV18 TRBD2 TGTGCCAGCTCACCAACAATATGGGCGGGGGGCAACGAGCAGTACTTC CASSPTIWAGGNEQYF
NA TRBJ1-4 TRBV30 NA TGTGCCTGGGGCCAACAGAAGAGAGCAACTAATGAAAAACTGTTTTTT CAWGQQKRATNEKLFF
NA TRBJ1-2 TRBV4-1 NA TGCGCCAGCAGCCAACTCCAGACGAGGGGCTACACCTTC CASSQLQTRGYTF
NA TRBJ2-5 TRBV5-5 TRBD1 TGTGCCAGCAGCTTCCTCGGGACAGGGGGAGAGACCCAGTACTTC CASSFLGTGGETQYF
NA TRBJ2-1 TRBV5-5 TRBD1 TGTGCCAGCAGCAATCAGGGGGCCAGCTCCTACAATGAGCAGTTCTTC CASSNQGASSYNEQFF
NA TRBJ2-5 TRBV7-9 NA TGTGCCAGCGCTAACAGGGAGCGGGAGACCCAGTACTTC CASANRERETQYF
NA TRBJ2-2 TRBV3-1/TRBV3-2 NA TGTGCCAGCAGCCAAAGGACAGCCAACACCGGGGAGCTGTTTTTT CASSQRTANTGELFF
NA TRBJ2-5 TRBV3-1/TRBV3-2 TRBD2 TGTGCCAGCAGTAAGCTAAGGACTAGTCGAAAGGAGACCCAGTACTTC CASSKLRTSRKETQYF
NA TRBJ2-3 TRBV18 NA TGTGCCAGCTCACCAGCGTCGGGTAGGGATACGCAGTATTTT CASSPASGRDTQYF
NA TRBJ1-2 TRBV4-1 TRBD1 TGCGCCAGCAGCCAAGATTACTCAGGGACAGGGCAGAAGGGCTACACCTTC CASSQDYSGTGQKGYTF
few TRBJ1-1 TRBV5-1 TRBD1 TGCGCCAGCAGCGCGACAGGGGGAGAGCTTTCAGAAGCTTTCTTT CASSATGGELSEAFF
once TRBJ1-5 TRBV6-5 TRBD1 TGTGCCAGCAGTTACTCGTCAGGGGGGAGTCAGCCCCAGCATTTT CASSYSSGGSQPQHF
NA TRBJ1-6 TRBV3-1/TRBV3-2 NA TGTGCCAGCAGCCAAGCCTTAGGGGATTCACCCCTCCACTTT CASSQALGDSPLHF
NA TRBJ2-4 TRBV3-1/TRBV3-2 NA TGTGCCAGCAGCCAAGGGATTGGCAGACTAAACATTCAGTACTTC CASSQGIGRLNIQYF
NA TRBJ2-2 TRBV7-8 NA TGTGCCAGCAGCTCACCTACTGGAGGGGCGAACACCGGGGAGCTGTTTTTT CASSSPTGGANTGELFF
NA TRBJ1-1 TRBV28 NA TGTGCCAGCGTTGGGTCAGGGCTTTGGAACACTGAAGCTTTCTTT CASVGSGLWNTEAFF
NA TRBJ2-5 TRBV7-2 NA TGTGCCAGCAGCTTGACGGGATCCCTCCAAGAGACCCAGTACTTC CASSLTGSLQETQYF
once TRBJ1-5 TRBV10-3 TRBD1 TGTGCCATCAGGACAGGGGCCAATCAGCCCCAGCATTTT CAIRTGANQPQHF
NA TRBJ1-5 TRBV2 NA TGTGCCAGCAGGGAAATACAGGGTGGCAATCAGCCCCAGCATTTT CASREIQGGNQPQHF
NA TRBJ2-1 TRBV7-2 NA TGTGCCAGCGGGGGGGGCCGGTACAATGAGCAGTTCTTC CASGGGRYNEQFF
once TRBJ1-1 TRBV28 NA TGTGCCAGCATGGGCCCTAACACTGAAGCTTTCTTT CASMGPNTEAFF
NA TRBJ1-2 TRBV6-5 TRBD1 TGTGCCAGCAGTTACTTAAAAGGACAGGTTCAGGGCTACACCTTC CASSYLKGQVQGYTF
NA TRBJ1-1 TRBV10-3 NA TGTGCCAGTCAAGAGATAAACACTGAAGCTTTCTTT CASQEINTEAFF
NA TRBJ1-1 TRBV27 TRBD1 TGTGCCAGCAGTTTAGCGCAGGGGGGGAACACTGAAGCTTTCTTT CASSLAQGGNTEAFF
few TRBJ1-1 TRBV5-1 NA TGCGCCAGCAGGTCAGGGGCCGGAAACACTGAAGCTTTCTTT CASRSGAGNTEAFF
few TRBJ2-2 TRBV18 NA TGTGCCAGCTCACCGGCCAGCACCGGGGAGCTGTTTTTT CASSPASTGELFF
NA TRBJ2-1 TRBV7-9 NA TGTGCCAGCACCAGAGGTCTCAATGAGCAGTTCTTC CASTRGLNEQFF
NA TRBJ2-7 TRBV5-1 TRBD2 TGCGCCAGCAGCTTGGCCTCCAGCGGGGAAGCCGACGAGCAGTACTTC CASSLASSGEADEQYF
NA TRBJ1-2 TRBV19 NA TGTGCCAGTAGTATAGTTCACAGTAACTATGGCTACACCTTC CASSIVHSNYGYTF
once TRBJ2-3 TRBV5-5 TRBD1 TGTGCCAGCAGCCGAACGGGACAGGGGGTCGCAGATACGCAGTATTTT CASSRTGQGVADTQYF